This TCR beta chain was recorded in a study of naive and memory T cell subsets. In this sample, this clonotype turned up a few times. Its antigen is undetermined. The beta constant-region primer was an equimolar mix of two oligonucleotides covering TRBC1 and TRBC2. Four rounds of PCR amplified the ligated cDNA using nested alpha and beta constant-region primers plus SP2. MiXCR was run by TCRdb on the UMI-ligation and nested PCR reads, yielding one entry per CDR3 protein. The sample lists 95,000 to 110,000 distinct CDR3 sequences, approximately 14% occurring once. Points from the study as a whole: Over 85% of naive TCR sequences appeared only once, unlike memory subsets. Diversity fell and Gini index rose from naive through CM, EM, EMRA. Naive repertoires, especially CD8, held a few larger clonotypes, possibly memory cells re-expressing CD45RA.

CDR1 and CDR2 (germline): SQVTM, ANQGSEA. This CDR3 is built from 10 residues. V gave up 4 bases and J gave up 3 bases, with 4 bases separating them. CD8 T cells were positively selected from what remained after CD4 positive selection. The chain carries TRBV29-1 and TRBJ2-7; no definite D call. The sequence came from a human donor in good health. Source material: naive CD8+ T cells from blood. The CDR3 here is CSVVVYEQYF. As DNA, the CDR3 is TGCAGCGTTGTGGTCTACGAGCAGTACTTC.